These T cell receptor beta chains were read from a single sample in a study of OX40 agonist ivuxolimab in advanced cancers. Measured with immunoSEQ multiplex PCR; TCRdb has only the in-frame clones, and not every one. The sample shows around 65,000 clones, around 90% of them seen only once. This specimen was CD4+ or CD8+ T cells sorted from blood, taken in a trial of the OX40 agonist ivuxolimab. Every receptor here comes from an adult with an advanced solid tumor such as melanoma, head and neck, liver or kidney cancer. The CDR3 runs from the conserved cysteine through the conserved F or W. The D gene is left open where the match is weak.

D gene | V gene | CDR3 protein
TRBD1 | TRBV7-9 | CASSFLWDRTAGELFF
. | TRBV6-5 | CASSYGTADEQFF
. | TRBV7-2 | CASSPGRSSGNTIYF
. | TRBV10-2 | CASGPGPGEETQYF
. | TRBV5-4 | CASSLDGLDTDTQYF
. | TRBV5-4 | CASLGSGDYQNTEAFF
. | TRBV5-1 | CASSLFSPGSISADPDTQYF
. | TRBV10-3 | CAISDLDRASGETQYF
TRBD1 | TRBV18 | CASSDRDRVGAFF
. | TRBV7-9 | CASSPDGGQYF
. | TRBV28 | CASSPGQAYQETQYF
. | TRBV5-4 | CASSQDWLRGEGYTF
. | TRBV13 | CASSLGPLGWQQYF
. | TRBV5-1 | CASSLEGEGNQPQHF
. | TRBV15 | CATSRDHLLGRRETQYF
TRBD1 | TRBV11-2 | CASSLGAGTGSSNQPQHF